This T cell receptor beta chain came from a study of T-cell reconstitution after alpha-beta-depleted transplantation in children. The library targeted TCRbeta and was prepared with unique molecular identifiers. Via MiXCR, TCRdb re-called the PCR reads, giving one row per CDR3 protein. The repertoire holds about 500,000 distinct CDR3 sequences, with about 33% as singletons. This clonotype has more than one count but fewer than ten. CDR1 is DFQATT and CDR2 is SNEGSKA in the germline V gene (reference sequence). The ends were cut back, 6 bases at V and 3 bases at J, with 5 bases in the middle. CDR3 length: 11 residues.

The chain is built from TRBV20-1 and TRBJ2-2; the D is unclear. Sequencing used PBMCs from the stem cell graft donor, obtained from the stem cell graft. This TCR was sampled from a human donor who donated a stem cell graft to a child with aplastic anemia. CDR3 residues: CSAPYTGELFF. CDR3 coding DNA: TGCAGTGCCCCTTACACCGGGGAGCTGTTTTTT.